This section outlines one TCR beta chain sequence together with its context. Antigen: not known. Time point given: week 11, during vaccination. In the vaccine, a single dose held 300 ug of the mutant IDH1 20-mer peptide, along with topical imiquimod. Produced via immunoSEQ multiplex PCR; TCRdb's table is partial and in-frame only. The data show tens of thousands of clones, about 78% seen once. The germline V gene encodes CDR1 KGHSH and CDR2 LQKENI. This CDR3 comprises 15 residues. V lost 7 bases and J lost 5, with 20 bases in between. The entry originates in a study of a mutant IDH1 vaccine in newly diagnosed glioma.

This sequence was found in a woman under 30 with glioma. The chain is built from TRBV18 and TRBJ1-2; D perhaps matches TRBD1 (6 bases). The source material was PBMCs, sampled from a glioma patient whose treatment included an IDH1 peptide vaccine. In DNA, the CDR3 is TGTGCCAGCTTTCCTGAGGGGGGGCGCGAGTATGGCTACACCTTC. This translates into CASFPEGGREYGYTF.